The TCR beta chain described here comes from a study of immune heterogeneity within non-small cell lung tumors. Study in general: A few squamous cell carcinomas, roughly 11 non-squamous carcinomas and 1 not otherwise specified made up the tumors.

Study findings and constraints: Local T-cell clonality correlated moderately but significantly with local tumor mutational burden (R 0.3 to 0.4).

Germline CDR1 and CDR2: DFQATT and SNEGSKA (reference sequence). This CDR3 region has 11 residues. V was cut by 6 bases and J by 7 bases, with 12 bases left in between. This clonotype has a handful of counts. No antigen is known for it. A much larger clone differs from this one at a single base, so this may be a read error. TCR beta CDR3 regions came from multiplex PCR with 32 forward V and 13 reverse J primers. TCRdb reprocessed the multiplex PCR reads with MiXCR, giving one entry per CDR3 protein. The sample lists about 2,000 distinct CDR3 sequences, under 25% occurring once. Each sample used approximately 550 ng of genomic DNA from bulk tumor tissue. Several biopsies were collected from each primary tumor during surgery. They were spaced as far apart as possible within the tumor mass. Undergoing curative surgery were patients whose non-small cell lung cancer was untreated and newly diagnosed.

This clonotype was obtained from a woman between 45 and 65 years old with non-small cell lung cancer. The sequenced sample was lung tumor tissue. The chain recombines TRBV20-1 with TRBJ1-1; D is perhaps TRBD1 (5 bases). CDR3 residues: CSARGSYEAFF. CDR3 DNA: TGCAGTGCGAGGGGCAGTTATGAAGCTTTCTTT.